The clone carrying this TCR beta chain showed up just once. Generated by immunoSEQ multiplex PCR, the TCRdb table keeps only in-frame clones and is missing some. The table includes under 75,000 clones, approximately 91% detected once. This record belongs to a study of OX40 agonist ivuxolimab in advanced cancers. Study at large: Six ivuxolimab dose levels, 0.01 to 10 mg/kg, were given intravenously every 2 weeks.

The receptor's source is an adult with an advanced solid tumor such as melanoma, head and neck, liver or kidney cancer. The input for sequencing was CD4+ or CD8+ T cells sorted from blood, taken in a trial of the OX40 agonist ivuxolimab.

This CDR3 is CSVSSGSLEQYF. Here the CDR3 DNA reads TGCAGCGTTTCTAGCGGGAGTCTCGAGCAGTACTTC. The chain joins TRBV29-1 to TRBJ2-7, with 10 nucleotides matching TRBD2. Germline CDR1 and CDR2: SQVTM and ANQGSEA. V was pared by 5 bases and J by 6 bases, with 4 bases of the junction left unmatched. The CDR3 is 12 residues long.